This TCR beta chain was captured by sequencing in a study of blood T cell repertoires in COVID-19. Participant reports of clinical history set cohort assignment. The recovered donors of Cohort 3 showed two negative PCRs, clearance, or symptom resolution. This table comes from immunoSEQ multiplex PCR, and its TCRdb copy is limited to in-frame clones, with some not included. This table holds 300,000 or so clones, approximately 92% found once. This clonotype originated in a woman aged 30 to 39 who had recovered from COVID-19. Sequencing used PBMCs or T cells enriched from blood (not recorded which).

The CDR3 region has the DNA TGTGCCGCGACGAGAGGGATTTACTATGGCTACACCTTC. This translates into CAATRGIYYGYTF. The chain combines TRBV6-5 with TRBJ1-2; D uncertain. The germline gives CDR1 MNHEY, CDR2 SVGAGI. V shed 11 bases and J shed 3 bases, with 16 bases lying between them. This CDR3 contains 13 residues.